This T cell receptor beta chain is from a study of blood T cell repertoires in COVID-19 (TCRdb year 2020). In terms of the full investigation: Collaborator samples came from the United States, Italy and Spain and covered acute and convalescent phases of COVID-19. The prospective study material was composed of cDNA or gDNA derived from T cells, B-cell-depleted T cells, or PBMCs. Deeply sampled blood TCRbeta repertoires from subjects exposed to, actively infected with, or recovered from COVID-19 were included in the dataset. The repertoires were made available in a free public database intended to serve as a resource for research on the immune response to SARS-CoV-2. The samples were drawn from two sources: the first 160 participants of the ongoing ImmuneRACE study, and 1,254 subjects contributed by 6 global collaborators. The sample metadata nearly always contained a de-identified subject ID, COVID-19 status, age in years and sex. Where available, HLA class I and class II types were taken from metadata supplied by the sample provider and were not determined by assay-based typing.

TCRbeta CDR3 regions were amplified from genomic DNA using the immunoSEQ Assay, a bias-controlled multiplex PCR. As for the authors' bioinformatics: Nucleated cell counts per sample were estimated from amplification of reference gene primers within the assay. Sequence reads were collapsed and filtered to measure the absolute abundance of every unique TCRbeta CDR3 rearrangement. For each sample, productive Simpson clonality was calculated as the square root of Simpson's diversity index over productive rearrangements. TCRdb provides this immuneACCESS table in a form limited to in-frame rearrangements. Some clones are lacking; in checked studies, under half of them reflect an unresolved V gene, and why the rest are absent is not known. Clonal size and the V and J genes are those of that table, whereas D and trimming came from the DNA. The sample table records some 400,000 clones; about 87% of these occur just once. 2.3% of the sample is in the top ten clones.

In Seattle, one collaborating source enrolled patients while the infection was active and tracked those patients longitudinally over the course of disease. Collaborating institutions collected whole blood in K2EDTA tubes following their own protocols. For TCRbeta analysis, collaborators shipped samples as frozen whole blood, isolated PBMCs, or DNA extracted from either of those sample types. The table lists this clone with a count of one. Its target antigen remains unknown. No base qualities exist here, and no much larger clone lies one base off it. The CDR3, from cysteine to phenylalanine, totals 14 residues. Just the 42-base CDR3 DNA is kept, in frame starting at base 1. CDR1 is given as LNHNV and CDR2 as YYDKDF, both from the germline V gene (reference sequence). Trimming accounts for 8 bases at V and 6 bases at J, while the number of junction bases matched to no gene is 10. Findings and caveats that apply to the study as a whole: Clinical and demographic metadata were provided uncurated, with the amount varying by source and participant.

The source is a woman between 55 and 75 years old with COVID-19, enrolled during active disease. Sequencing input: peripheral blood. Recombination connected TRBV15 to TRBJ2-1; a stretch of 7 junction bases matches TRBD2. For the CDR3, the sequence is CATDHGGRGNEQFF. In nucleotide form, the sequence is TGTGCCACCGACCACGGGGGGAGGGGCAATGAGCAGTTCTTC.